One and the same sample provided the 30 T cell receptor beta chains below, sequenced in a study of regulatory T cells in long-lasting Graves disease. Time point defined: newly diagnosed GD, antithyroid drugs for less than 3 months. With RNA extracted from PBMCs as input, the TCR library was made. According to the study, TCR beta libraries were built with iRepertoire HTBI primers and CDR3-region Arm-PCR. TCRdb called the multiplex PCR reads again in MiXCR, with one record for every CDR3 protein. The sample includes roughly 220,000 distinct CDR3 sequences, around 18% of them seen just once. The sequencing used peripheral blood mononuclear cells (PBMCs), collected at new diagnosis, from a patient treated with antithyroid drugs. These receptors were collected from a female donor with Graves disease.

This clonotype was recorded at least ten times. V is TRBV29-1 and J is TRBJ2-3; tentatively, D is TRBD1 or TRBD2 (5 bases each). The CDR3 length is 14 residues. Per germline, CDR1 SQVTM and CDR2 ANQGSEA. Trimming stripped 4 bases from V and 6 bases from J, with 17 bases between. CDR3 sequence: CSVVGTVTGDTQYF. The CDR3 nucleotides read TGCAGCGTTGTTGGGACCGTAACTGGGGATACGCAGTATTTT.

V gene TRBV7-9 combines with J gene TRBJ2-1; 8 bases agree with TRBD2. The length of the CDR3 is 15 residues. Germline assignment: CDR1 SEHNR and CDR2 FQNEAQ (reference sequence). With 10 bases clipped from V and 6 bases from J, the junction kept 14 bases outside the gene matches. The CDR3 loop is CATQSSGRFVNEQFF. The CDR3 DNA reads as TGTGCCACCCAGTCCAGCGGGAGATTTGTCAATGAGCAGTTCTTC.

The CDR3 DNA reads TGTGCCAGCAGTTCTTTAAGGGACGGGCAGGGGGTACCCCAGCATTTT. This translates into CASSSLRDGQGVPQHF. This chain uses TRBV12-3 or TRBV12-4 with TRBJ1-5; 7 bases line up with TRBD1. The CDR3 spans 16 residues. J was trimmed by 10 bases and V by 4 bases; bases with no gene match: 16.

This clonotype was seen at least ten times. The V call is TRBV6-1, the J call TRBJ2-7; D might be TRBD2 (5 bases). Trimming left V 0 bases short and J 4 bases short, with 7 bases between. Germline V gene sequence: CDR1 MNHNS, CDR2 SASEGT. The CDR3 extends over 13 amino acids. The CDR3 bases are TGTGCCAGCAGTGAAGCGCGGAGGTACGAGCAGTACTTC. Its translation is CASSEARRYEQYF.

CDR3 region: CASSVRDMSAGYTF. CDR3 DNA sequence: TGTGCCAGTAGCGTCAGGGATATGTCAGCTGGCTACACCTTC. The chain uses TRBV19 and TRBJ1-2; the D gene is possibly TRBD1 (5 bases). This CDR3 is built from 14 residues. V lost 6 bases and J 7 bases, leaving 18 bases between the germline ends. The germline CDR1 and CDR2 sequences are LNHDA and SQIVND (reference sequence).

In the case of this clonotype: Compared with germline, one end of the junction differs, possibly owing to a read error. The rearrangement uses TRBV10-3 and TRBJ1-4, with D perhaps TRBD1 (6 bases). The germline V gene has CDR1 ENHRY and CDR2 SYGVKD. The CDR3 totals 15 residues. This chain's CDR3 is CATSVGGATDEKLFF. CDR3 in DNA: TGTGCCACCAGTGTCGGGGGGGCTACGGATGAAAAACTGTTTTTT.

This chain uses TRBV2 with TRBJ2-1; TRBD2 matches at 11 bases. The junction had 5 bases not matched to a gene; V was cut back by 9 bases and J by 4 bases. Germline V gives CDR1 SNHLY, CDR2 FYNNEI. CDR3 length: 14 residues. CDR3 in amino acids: CARSASGRYNEQFF. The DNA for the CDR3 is TGTGCCAGGTCGGCTAGCGGGAGGTACAATGAGCAGTTCTTC.

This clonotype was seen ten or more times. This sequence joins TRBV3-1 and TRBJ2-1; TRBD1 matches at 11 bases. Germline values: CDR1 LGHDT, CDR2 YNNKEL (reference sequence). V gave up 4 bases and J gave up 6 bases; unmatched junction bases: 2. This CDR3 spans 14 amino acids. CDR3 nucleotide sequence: TGTGCCAGCAGCCTCGGGACAGGGGGCAATGAGCAGTTCTTC. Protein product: CASSLGTGGNEQFF.

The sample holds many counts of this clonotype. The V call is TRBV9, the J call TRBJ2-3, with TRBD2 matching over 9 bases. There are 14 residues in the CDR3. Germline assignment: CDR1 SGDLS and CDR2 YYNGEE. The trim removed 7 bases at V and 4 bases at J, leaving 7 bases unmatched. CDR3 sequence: CASFKREAPDTQYF. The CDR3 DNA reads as TGTGCCAGCTTCAAGCGGGAGGCCCCAGATACGCAGTATTTT.

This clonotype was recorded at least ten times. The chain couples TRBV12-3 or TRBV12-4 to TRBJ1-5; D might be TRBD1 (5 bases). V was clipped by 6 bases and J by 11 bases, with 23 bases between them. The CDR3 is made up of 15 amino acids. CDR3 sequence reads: CASSPGRGPLWSQHF. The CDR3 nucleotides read TGTGCCAGCAGCCCGGGAAGGGGCCCTCTGTGGTCCCAGCATTTT.

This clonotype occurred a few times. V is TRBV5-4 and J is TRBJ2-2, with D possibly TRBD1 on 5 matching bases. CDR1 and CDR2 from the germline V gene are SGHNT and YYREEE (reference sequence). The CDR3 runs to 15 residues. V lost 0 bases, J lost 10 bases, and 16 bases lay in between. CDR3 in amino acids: CASSLGGLGGAELFF. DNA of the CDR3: TGTGCCAGCAGCTTGGGGGGCCTGGGCGGAGCGGAGCTGTTTTTT.

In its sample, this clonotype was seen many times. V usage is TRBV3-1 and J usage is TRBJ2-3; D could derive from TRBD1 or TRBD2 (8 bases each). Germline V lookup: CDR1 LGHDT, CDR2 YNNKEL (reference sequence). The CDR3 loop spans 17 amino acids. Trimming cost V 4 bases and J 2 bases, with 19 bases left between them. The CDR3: CASSPYRGTRPTDTQYF. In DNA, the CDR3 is TGTGCCAGCAGCCCTTACAGGGGGACTAGACCCACAGATACGCAGTATTTT.

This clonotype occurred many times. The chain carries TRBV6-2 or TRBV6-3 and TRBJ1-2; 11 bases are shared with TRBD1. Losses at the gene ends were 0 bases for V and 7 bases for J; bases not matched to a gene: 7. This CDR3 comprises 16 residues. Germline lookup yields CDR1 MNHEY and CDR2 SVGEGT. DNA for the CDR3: TGTGCCAGCAGTTACTCACCCGGGACAGGGGGTCTTGGCTACACCTTC. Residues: CASSYSPGTGGLGYTF.

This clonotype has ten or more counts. Here the CDR3 reads CASSSTTSGFYEQYF. DNA for the CDR3: TGTGCCAGCAGTTCCACGACTAGCGGGTTTTACGAGCAGTACTTC. V gene TRBV12-3 or TRBV12-4 combines with J gene TRBJ2-7; 10 nucleotides align to TRBD2. The trim removed 4 bases at V and 4 bases at J, leaving 7 bases unmatched. The CDR3 totals 15 residues.

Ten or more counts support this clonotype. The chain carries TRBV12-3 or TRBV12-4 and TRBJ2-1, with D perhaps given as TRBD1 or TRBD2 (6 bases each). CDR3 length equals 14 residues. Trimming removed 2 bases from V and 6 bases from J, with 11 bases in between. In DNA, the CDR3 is TGTGCCAGCAGTTTAAAGGGGGGCGGCAATGAGCAGTTCTTC. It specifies CASSLKGGGNEQFF.

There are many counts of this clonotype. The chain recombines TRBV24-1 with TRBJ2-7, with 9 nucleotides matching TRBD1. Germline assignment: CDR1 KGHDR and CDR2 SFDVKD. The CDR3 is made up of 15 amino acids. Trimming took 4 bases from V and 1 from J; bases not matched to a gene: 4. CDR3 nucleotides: TGTGCCACCAGTGAGGGGACAGGGAATTCCTACGAGCAGTACTTC. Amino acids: CATSEGTGNSYEQYF.

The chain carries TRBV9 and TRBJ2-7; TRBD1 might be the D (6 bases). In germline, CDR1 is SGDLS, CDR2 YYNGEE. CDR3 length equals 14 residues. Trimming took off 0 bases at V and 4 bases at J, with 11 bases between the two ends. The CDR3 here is CASSVDLGGYEQYF. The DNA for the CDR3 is TGTGCCAGCAGCGTAGACCTAGGGGGATACGAGCAGTACTTC.

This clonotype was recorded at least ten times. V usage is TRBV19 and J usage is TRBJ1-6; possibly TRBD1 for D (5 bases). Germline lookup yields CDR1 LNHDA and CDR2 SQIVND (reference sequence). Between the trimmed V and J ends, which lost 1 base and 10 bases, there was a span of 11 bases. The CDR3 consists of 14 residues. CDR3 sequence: CASSIGVQGSPLHF. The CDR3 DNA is TGTGCCAGTAGTATAGGAGTCCAGGGATCACCCCTCCACTTT.

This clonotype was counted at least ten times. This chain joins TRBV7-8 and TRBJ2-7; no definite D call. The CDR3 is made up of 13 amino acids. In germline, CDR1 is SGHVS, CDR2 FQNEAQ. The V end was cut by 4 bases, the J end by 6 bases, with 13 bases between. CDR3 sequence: CASSYSLLGEQYF. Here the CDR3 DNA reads TGTGCCAGCAGCTACTCACTGCTTGGCGAGCAGTACTTC.

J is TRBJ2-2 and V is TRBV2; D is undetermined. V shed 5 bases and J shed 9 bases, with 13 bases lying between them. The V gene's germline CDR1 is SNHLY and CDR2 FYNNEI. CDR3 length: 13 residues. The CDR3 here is CASSPDQDRELFF. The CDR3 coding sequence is TGTGCCAGCAGTCCCGACCAGGACCGGGAGCTGTTTTTT.

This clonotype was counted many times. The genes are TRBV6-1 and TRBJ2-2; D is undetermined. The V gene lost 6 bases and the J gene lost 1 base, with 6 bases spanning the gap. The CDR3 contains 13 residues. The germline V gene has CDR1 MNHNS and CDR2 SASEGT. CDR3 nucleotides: TGTGCCAGCAGCCCGTTGAACACCGGGGAGCTGTTTTTT. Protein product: CASSPLNTGELFF.

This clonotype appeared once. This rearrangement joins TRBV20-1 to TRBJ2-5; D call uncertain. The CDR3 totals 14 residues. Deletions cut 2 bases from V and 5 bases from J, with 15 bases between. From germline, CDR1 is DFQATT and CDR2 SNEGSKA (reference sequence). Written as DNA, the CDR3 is TGCAGTGCTAGACGCCCGCAGGATGCGGAGACCCAGTACTTC. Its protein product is CSARRPQDAETQYF.

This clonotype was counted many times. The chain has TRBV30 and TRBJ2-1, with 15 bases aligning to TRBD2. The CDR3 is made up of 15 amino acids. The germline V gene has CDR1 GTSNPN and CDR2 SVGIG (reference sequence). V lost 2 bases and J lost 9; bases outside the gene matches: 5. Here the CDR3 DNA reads TGTGCCTGGAGTTCGGGACTAGCGGGAGGCATTGAGCAGTTCTTC. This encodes CAWSSGLAGGIEQFF.

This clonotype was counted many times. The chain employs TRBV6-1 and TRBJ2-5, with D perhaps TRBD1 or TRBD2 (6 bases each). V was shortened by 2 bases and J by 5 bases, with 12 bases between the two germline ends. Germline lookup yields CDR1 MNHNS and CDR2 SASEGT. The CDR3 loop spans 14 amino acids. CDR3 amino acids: CASSEQLGGETQYF. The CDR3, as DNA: TGTGCCAGCAGTGAACAACTAGGGGGGGAGACCCAGTACTTC.

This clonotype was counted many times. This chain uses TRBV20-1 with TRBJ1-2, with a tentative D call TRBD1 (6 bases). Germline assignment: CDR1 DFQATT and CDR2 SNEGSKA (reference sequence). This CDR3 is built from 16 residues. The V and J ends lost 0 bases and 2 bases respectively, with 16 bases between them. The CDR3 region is CSARDPFGGLNYGYTF. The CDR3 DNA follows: TGCAGTGCTAGAGATCCGTTCGGGGGCCTGAACTATGGCTACACCTTC.

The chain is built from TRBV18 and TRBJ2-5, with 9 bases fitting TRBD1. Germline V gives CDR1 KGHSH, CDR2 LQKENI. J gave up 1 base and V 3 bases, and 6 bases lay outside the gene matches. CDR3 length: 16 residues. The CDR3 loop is CASSPGQGRLQETQYF. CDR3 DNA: TGTGCCAGCTCACCGGGACAGGGTCGGCTCCAAGAGACCCAGTACTTC.

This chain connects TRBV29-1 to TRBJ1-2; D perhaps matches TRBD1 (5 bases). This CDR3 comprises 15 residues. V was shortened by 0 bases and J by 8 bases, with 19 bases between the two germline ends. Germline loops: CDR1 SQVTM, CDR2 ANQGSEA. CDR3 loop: CSVEDPQGLVWGYTF. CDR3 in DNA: TGCAGCGTTGAAGATCCCCAGGGTTTGGTCTGGGGCTACACCTTC.

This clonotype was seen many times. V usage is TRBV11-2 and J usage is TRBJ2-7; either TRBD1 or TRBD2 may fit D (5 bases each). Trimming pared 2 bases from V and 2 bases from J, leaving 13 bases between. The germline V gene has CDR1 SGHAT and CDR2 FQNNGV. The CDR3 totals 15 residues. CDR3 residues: CASSLRQGAAYEQYF. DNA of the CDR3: TGTGCCAGCAGCTTAAGGCAGGGAGCTGCCTACGAGCAGTACTTC.

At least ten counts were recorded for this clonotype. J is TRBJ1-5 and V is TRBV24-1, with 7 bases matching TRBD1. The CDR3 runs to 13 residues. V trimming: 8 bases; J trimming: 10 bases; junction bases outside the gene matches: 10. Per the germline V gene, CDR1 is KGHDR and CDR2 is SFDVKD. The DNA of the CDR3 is TGTGCCACCAAACAGGGGCCGAGTGGACCCCAGCATTTT. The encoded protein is CATKQGPSGPQHF.

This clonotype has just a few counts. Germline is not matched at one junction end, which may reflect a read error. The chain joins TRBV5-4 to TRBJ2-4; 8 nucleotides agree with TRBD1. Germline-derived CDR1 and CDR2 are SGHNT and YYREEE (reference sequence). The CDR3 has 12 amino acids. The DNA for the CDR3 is TGTGCCAGCAGCTTGGGACAGGGGACAGCCCACTTC. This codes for CASSLGQGTAHF.